The subject of this entry is one T cell receptor (beta chain). The antigen it binds to is not known. Base qualities were left out, and no much larger clone turns up one base away. This sample stems from a study of shared clonotypes between healthy human individuals (dated by TCRdb to about 2020). Context from the whole study: A couple of women and a few men aged 18 to 49 years were included in the cohort. For each donor, three plates each were used for CD4 naive and CD4 memory, two plates were used for CD8 naive, and one plate was used for CD8 memory. To estimate repertoire size and how much clonotypes are shared between individuals, the study performed deep sequencing of blood TCR repertoires from about five healthy adults. To increase sequencing depth and limit assay-specific biases, TCR repertoire library preparation and sequencing were carried out by different laboratories using diverse techniques. Leukapheresis yielded between about 0.94 and 9.5 billion PBMCs per donor.

Healthy HIV-negative adults with no recently reported acute infections or vaccinations were included as donors. All donors were Caucasian adults living in Nashville, Tennessee, USA. CD4+ T cells were enriched through magnetic negative selection, after which naive cells were positively selected on CD45RA and the remaining negative fraction served as the memory subset. Blood was collected by leukapheresis, and PBMCs were isolated by Ficoll-Histopaque density gradient centrifugation and then cryopreserved in liquid nitrogen vapor phase. Analytical flow cytometry was used to check the purity and quantity of each magnetically sorted T cell population. Genomic DNA was isolated from each sorted fraction and quantified by UV absorbance on a Nanodrop 2000c. TCR CDR3 regions were amplified from genomic DNA by multiplex PCR using the deep immunoSEQ assay. Extracted genomic DNA from each cell subset was distributed evenly across all wells of several immunoSEQ 96-well plates, and each plate was treated as a replicate. Each replicate PCR for sorted subsets received roughly 0.2 ug genomic DNA, equal to tens of thousands of T cell genomes. Purified libraries were quantified with a Qubit 3.0 fluorometer, sized on a Bioanalyzer 2100, and re-quantified with the KAPA Library Quantification kit. Every immunoSEQ 96-well plate was sequenced on a dedicated single-read 150-cycle Illumina NextSeq 550 flow cell. The original pipeline was this. The immunoSEQ output contained only junctional sequences without quality scores, so filtering could not match that applied to full-length reads. To assign V/J genes and CDR3, sequences were annotated using PyIR, a Python wrapper for IgBLAST v1.9, with IMGT germline references. Reads were removed for weak V/J assignments (E-value above 1e-6), missing CDR3, stop codons, out-of-frame junctions, or ambiguous translated residues. V3J clonotypes were defined as sequences sharing the same inferred V gene, J gene, and CDR3 amino acid sequence. Percentage overlap between repertoires was computed as shared unique clonotypes divided by the size of the smaller repertoire. Three approaches were used to assess repertoire richness: RTK rarefaction, the Chao1 estimator, and Recon v2.1 estimates of unobserved clonotypes. For all TCRbeta clonotypes obtained by the gDNA method from several donors, generation probabilities were computed with OLGA. Not all clones reach the TCRdb copy of this immuneACCESS table, which keeps in-frame sequences only. Checked studies attribute under half of the gap to unresolved V genes and leave the rest unexplained. Clonal size and the V and J genes are those of that table, whereas D and trimming came from the DNA. The sample table lists approximately 2.5 million clones, around 94% of them with a count of one. The top ten clonotypes cover 0.11% to 0.15% of the sample.

For CDR1 and CDR2, the germline V gene lists MDHEN and SYDVKM. Measured from the cysteine to the phenylalanine, the CDR3 is 15 residues long. The only DNA kept is the CDR3, 45 bases in frame from the first base. V is cut back by 6 bases and J by 3 bases, with 8 bases in the junction unmatched. Findings and caveats that apply to the study as a whole: Compared with non-shared clonotypes, the clonotypes found in all four sorted-subset donors had higher generation probabilities. Incomplete sequencing was indicated by rarefaction of sorted-subset datasets, despite the large sequencing depth. Across four donors, approximately 5% of naive CD4, approximately 4% of naive CD8, approximately 2.5% of memory CD4, and under 0.45% of memory CD8 clonotypes were shared. Based on pairwise subsampling, the degree of clonotype sharing among donors was expected to be affected by sequencing depth. Sampling was restricted to blood, and TCR repertoires in tissues likely differ from the TCR repertoires found in blood. Estimated clonotype richness was generally larger for naive than for memory subsets. The genetic and exposure-history diversity represented was limited by the small number of donors.

This TCR was sampled from a man aged 18 to 35 in good health. The specimen sequenced was naive CD4+ T cells sorted from blood. In light of the paper, this sample's cell subset or site label describes: CD45RA+ positively selected. The chain uses TRBV28 and TRBJ2-4, with 7 middle bases fitting TRBD1. The bases read TGTGCCAGCAGCCCGAACAGGGGTGGCAAAAACATTCAGTACTTC. Its translation is CASSPNRGGKNIQYF.